This paragraph covers one T cell receptor beta chain sequence. The data were taken from a study of blood T cell repertoires in COVID-19. Source study methods: Researchers report that nucleated cell counts were estimated from reference gene primer amplification. Measured with immunoSEQ multiplex PCR; TCRdb has only the in-frame clones, and not every one. Clone size and V and J calls were adopted from that table, with D and trimming inferred from the DNA. The sample contains 60,000 to 75,000 clones, approximately 70% of which appear only once. The sequence derives from a woman between 55 and 75 years old who had been exposed to COVID-19. Material for sequencing was PBMCs or T cells enriched from blood (not recorded which).

The CDR3 DNA follows: TGTGCCAGCAGCTTAACCGGGGGGGTCTCAGAGACCCAGTACTTC. Translating it yields CASSLTGGVSETQYF. This chain connects TRBV7-3 to TRBJ2-5, with TRBD2 matching 8 bases. This CDR3 has 15 residues. Trimming cost V 0 bases and J 4 bases; bases outside gene matches: 4. Per germline, CDR1 SGHTA and CDR2 FQGTGA.